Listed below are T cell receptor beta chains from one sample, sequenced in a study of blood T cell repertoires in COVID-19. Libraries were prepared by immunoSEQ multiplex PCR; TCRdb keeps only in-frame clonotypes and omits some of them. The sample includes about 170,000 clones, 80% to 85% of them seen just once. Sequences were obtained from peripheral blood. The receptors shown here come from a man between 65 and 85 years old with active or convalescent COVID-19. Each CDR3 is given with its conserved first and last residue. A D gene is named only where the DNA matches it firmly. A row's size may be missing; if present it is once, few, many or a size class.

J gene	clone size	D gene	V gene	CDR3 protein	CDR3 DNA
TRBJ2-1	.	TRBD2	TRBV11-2	CASSQTSGRTGEQFF	TGTGCCAGCAGCCAGACTAGCGGGAGGACGGGTGAGCAGTTCTTC
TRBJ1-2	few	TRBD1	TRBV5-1	CASSSSQGRSGYTF	TGCGCCAGCAGCTCCTCACAGGGGCGGAGCGGCTACACCTTC
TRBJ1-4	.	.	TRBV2	CASSVQRANEKLFF	TGTGCCAGCAGTGTGCAGCGAGCTAATGAAAAACTGTTTTTT
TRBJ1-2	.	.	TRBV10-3	CAIRRTEPNYGYTF	TGTGCCATCAGAAGGACAGAACCTAACTATGGCTACACCTTC
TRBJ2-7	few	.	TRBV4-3	CASSQDTRGGYEQYF	TGCGCCAGCAGCCAAGATACCAGGGGCGGTTATGAGCAGTACTTC
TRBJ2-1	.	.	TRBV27	CASSLEPYLSYNEQFF	TGTGCCAGCAGTTTAGAGCCTTACCTCTCCTACAATGAGCAGTTCTTC
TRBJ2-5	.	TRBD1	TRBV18	CASSLTGGPGDQYF	TGTGCCAGCTCACTAACAGGGGGACCAGGGGACCAGTACTTC
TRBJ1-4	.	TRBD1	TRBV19	CASKADRVDEKLFF	TGTGCCAGCAAGGCGGACAGGGTGGATGAAAAACTGTTTTTT
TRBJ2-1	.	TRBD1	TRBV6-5	CASRQDRAGTNEQFF	TGTGCCAGCAGACAAGACAGGGCAGGGACCAATGAGCAGTTCTTC
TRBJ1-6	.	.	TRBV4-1	CASSQDRQPKHSSPLHF	TGCGCCAGCAGCCAAGATAGACAGCCGAAACACAGCTCACCCCTCCACTTT
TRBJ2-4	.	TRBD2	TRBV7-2	CASSLATGGVNIQYF	TGTGCCAGCAGCTTAGCGACGGGAGGGGTAAACATTCAGTACTTC
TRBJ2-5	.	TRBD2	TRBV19	CASSTPGERGAQETQYF	TGTGCCAGTAGTACCCCGGGGGAGCGGGGGGCCCAAGAGACCCAGTACTTC
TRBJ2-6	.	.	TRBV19	CASSDGGLGANVLTF	TGTGCCAGTAGTGACGGTGGGCTTGGGGCCAACGTCCTGACTTTC
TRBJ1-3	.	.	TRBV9	CASSVKEGNTIYF	TGTGCCAGCAGCGTAAAAGAGGGAAACACCATATATTTT
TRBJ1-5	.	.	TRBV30	CAWSVRTFRGNQPQHF	TGTGCCTGGAGTGTACGGACATTTAGGGGCAATCAGCCCCAGCATTTT
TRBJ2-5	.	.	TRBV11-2	CASSSRTGLETQYF	TGTGCCAGCAGCTCAAGGACTGGGTTAGAGACCCAGTACTTC
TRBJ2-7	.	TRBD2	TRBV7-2	CASSPGLAGGYEQYF	TGTGCCAGCAGCCCCGGACTAGCGGGAGGGTACGAGCAGTACTTC
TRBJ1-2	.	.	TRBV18	CASFLRGTAYF	TGTGCCAGCTTCCTGAGGGGGACGGCTTACTTC
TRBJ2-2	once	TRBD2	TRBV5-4	CASSLGSSGSVGELFF	TGTGCCAGCAGCTTGGGATCCAGCGGGAGTGTCGGGGAGCTGTTTTTT
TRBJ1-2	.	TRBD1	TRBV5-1	CASSRPDRGNYGYTF	TGCGCCAGCAGCCGACCGGACAGGGGGAACTATGGCTACACCTTC
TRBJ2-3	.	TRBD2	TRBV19	CASRLAGKGNTQYF	TGTGCCAGTCGACTAGCGGGAAAGGGAAATACGCAGTATTTT
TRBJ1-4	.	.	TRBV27	CASSPQGTWEKLFF	TGTGCCAGCAGTCCCCAGGGTACTTGGGAAAAACTGTTTTTT
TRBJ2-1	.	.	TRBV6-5	CASSFAGEQFF	TGTGCCAGCAGTTTCGCGGGAGAGCAGTTCTTC
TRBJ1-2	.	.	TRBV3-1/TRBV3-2	CASSQVAENYGYTF	TGTGCCAGCAGCCAAGTGGCCGAAAACTATGGCTACACCTTC
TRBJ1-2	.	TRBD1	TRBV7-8	CASSPRDRGLGYTF	TGTGCCAGCAGCCCCCGGGACAGGGGGCTTGGCTACACCTTC
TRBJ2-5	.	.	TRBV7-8	CASSSSGRGQETQYF	TGTGCCAGCAGCTCCTCAGGGAGGGGGCAAGAGACCCAGTACTTC
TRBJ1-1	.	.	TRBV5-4	CASSLEGGNTEAFF	TGTGCCAGCAGCTTGGAAGGGGGGAACACTGAAGCTTTCTTT
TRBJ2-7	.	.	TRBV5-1	CASSFGLSYEQYF	TGCGCCAGCAGCTTTGGACTAAGCTACGAGCAGTACTTC
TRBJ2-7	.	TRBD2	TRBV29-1	CSVGASGGSYEQYF	TGCAGCGTTGGAGCTAGCGGGGGGTCCTACGAGCAGTACTTC
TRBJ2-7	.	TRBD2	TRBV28	CASSPWVAGENYEQYF	TGTGCCAGCAGTCCGTGGGTAGCGGGAGAGAACTACGAGCAGTACTTC
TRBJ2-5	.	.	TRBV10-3	CAIQDNLQETQYF	TGTGCCATTCAGGACAACCTCCAAGAGACCCAGTACTTC
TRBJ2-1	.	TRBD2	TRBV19	CASSTSPRLAIDEQFF	TGTGCCAGTAGTACGTCCCCCAGACTAGCGATCGATGAGCAGTTCTTC
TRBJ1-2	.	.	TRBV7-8	CASSLVRTVRLYGYTF	TGTGCCAGCAGCTTAGTTCGGACAGTGCGACTCTATGGCTACACCTTC
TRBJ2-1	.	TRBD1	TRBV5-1	CASSLAQGAYNEQFF	TGCGCCAGCAGCTTGGCGCAGGGGGCTTACAATGAGCAGTTCTTC
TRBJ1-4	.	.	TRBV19	CASRRGFGSEKLFF	TGTGCCAGTCGCAGGGGATTTGGGAGTGAAAAACTGTTTTTT
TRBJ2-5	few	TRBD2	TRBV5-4	CASSPRASGGKETQYF	TGTGCCAGCAGCCCTAGGGCTAGCGGGGGGAAAGAGACCCAGTACTTC
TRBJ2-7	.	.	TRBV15	CATSEASWSYEQYF	TGTGCCACCAGTGAGGCTAGTTGGTCCTACGAGCAGTACTTC
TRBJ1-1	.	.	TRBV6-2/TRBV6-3	CASSYEEMNTEAFF	TGTGCCAGCAGTTACGAGGAGATGAACACTGAAGCTTTCTTT
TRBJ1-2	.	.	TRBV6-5	CASSYEARAYRGYTF	TGTGCCAGCAGTTACGAGGCCAGGGCTTATCGTGGCTACACCTTC
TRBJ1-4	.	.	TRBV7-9	CASSMEVEDEKLFF	TGTGCCAGCAGCATGGAGGTGGAGGATGAAAAACTGTTTTTT
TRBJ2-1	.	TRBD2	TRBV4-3	CASSQGLAGGYEQFF	TGCGCCAGCAGCCAAGGACTAGCGGGGGGTTATGAGCAGTTCTTC
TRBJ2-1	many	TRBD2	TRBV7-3	CASSGGLADEQFF	TGTGCCAGCAGCGGGGGACTAGCGGATGAGCAGTTCTTC
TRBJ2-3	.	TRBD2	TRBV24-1	CATSEPGLPPRADTQYF	TGTGCCACCAGTGAGCCGGGACTACCACCCCGGGCAGATACGCAGTATTTT
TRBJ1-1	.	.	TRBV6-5	CASSYRPFRRTEAFF	TGTGCCAGCAGTTACCGGCCATTCCGGAGAACTGAAGCTTTCTTT
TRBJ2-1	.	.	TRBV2	CASSFPGWREIYNEQFF	TGTGCCAGCAGTTTTCCGGGGTGGCGGGAAATATACAATGAGCAGTTCTTC